The clone carrying this T cell receptor beta chain was counted a few times. The antigen remains unidentified. Per the germline V gene, CDR1 is SNHLY and CDR2 is FYNNEI. The length of the CDR3 is 13 residues. V trimming: 9 bases; J trimming: 6 bases; junction bases outside the gene matches: 8. These data come from a study of vaccination and CD4 T cells after COVID-19. Study context: Collection of post-COVID samples occurred a median approximately 100 days after diagnosis, spanning a range of 35 to 161. Overall study findings and caveats: Detection of a median roughly 83% of reactive clones in convalescent patients was confined to the period after vaccination.

Cultured CD4+ T cells had their DNA profiled by the Oncomine TCR Beta short-read assay. Genomic DNA was extracted from cultured CD4+ T cells. TCRdb re-called the PCR reads with MiXCR, one entry per CDR3 protein. The profile shows about 20,000 distinct CDR3 sequences, approximately 57% of them singletons. The treatment: roughly 11-day PBMC culture with coronavirus spike peptide pools or control peptides (ViraFEST assay). Negative-selection isolation of CD4+ T cells was performed after more than 8 days of culture. This receptor was identified in a human donor who had recovered from COVID-19. The sequencing used CD4+ T cells from blood, cultured in vitro, collected after SARS-CoV-2 vaccination. V gene TRBV2 combines with J gene TRBJ1-5; 7 bases match TRBD1. The CDR3 loop reads CASGQALGQPQHF. The CDR3 DNA reads TGTGCCAGTGGACAGGCGCTGGGTCAGCCCCAGCATTTT.